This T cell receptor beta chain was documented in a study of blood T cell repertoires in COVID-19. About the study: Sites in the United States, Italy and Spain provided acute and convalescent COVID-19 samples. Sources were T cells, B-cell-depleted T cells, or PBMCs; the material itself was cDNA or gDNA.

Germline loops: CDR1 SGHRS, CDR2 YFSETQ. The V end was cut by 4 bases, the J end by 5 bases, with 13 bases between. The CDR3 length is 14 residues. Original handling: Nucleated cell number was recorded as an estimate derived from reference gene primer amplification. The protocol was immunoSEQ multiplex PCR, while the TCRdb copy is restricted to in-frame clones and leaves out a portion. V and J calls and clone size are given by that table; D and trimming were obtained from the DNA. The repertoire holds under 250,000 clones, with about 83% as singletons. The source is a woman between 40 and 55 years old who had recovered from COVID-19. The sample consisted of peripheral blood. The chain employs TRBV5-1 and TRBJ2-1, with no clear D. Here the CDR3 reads CASSRTTENNEQFF. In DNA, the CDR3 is TGCGCCAGCAGCCGAACCACAGAGAACAATGAGCAGTTCTTC.